This T cell receptor (beta chain) is drawn from a study of blood T cell repertoires in COVID-19. Across the whole study: Samples representing acute and convalescent COVID-19 were sourced from the United States, Italy and Spain. The cDNA or gDNA used as material had been derived from T cells, B-cell-depleted T cells, or PBMCs.

How the authors handled the data: Amplification of reference gene primers provided the estimated nucleated cell counts. Libraries were prepared by immunoSEQ multiplex PCR; TCRdb keeps only in-frame clonotypes and omits some of them. V, J and clone size were drawn from that table, and D and trimming were deduced from the DNA. The sample carries some 20,000 clones, roughly 77% recorded once. The CDR3 extends over 15 amino acids. Germline CDR1 is SGDLS and CDR2 is YYNGEE. V was clipped by 4 bases and J by 6 bases, with 16 bases between them. The sequenced sample consisted of peripheral blood. The chain joins TRBV9 to TRBJ2-2; maybe TRBD2 (5 bases). This sequence was found in a man in his 60s with acute or convalescent COVID-19. The CDR3 nucleotides are TGTGCCAGCAGCCTAGCCCCTTTTTCCCCCGGGGAGCTGTTTTTT. Protein product: CASSLAPFSPGELFF.